This TCR beta chain was recovered during a study of cytotoxic CD8 clonotypes in ibrutinib-treated CLL. Germline V CDR1 and CDR2: MNHEY, SVGAGI. The V end was cut by 6 bases, the J end by 2 bases, with 10 bases between. The CDR3 totals 14 residues. General study points: Clonality climbed at ibrutinib response, then dropped toward baseline at progression.

Data came from immunoSEQ multiplex PCR; TCRdb stores just in-frame clones and leaves some out. Of 150,000 to 250,000 clones listed, about 72% are singletons. Comments on this clone: Its antigen is still unknown.

The clonotype was recovered from a human donor with chronic lymphocytic leukemia. The input for sequencing was PBMCs, taken after 24 months of ibrutinib treatment. This chain uses TRBV6-5 with TRBJ2-2; unclear D gene. CDR3 sequence (DNA): TGTGCCAGCAGCCCAGAGTTTAACACCGGGGAGCTGTTTTTT. The encoded protein is CASSPEFNTGELFF.